The clone carrying this T cell receptor beta chain is a singleton in its sample. The antigen is not known. This sample is part of a study of graft-versus-host responses after intestinal transplantation. Study-level results: Peak GvH clone levels in circulation were associated with early post-transplant HvG declines.

Measured with immunoSEQ multiplex PCR; TCRdb has only the in-frame clones, and not every one. This sample yields approximately 76,000 clones, of which over 75% are seen a single time; 0.39% belongs to the top ten. The CDR3 totals 13 residues. V was pared by 0 bases and J by 4 bases, with 6 bases between. In germline, CDR1 is LNHNV, CDR2 YYDKDF (reference sequence). Specimen: unstimulated CD4+ T cells sorted from spleen or lymph node cells, collected before transplant. The J gene is TRBJ2-5, the V gene TRBV15; D might be TRBD1 (5 bases). The clonotype originates from a human donor who was the organ donor for an intestinal transplant. The CDR3 region is CATSRDQGETQYF. CDR3 in DNA: TGTGCCACCAGCAGAGATCAGGGAGAGACCCAGTACTTC.